What follows are 20 T cell receptor beta chains derived from one specimen sequenced in a study of T cell repertoires in cytomegalovirus infection. A single record per CDR3 protein comes from TCRdb applying MiXCR to the reads. The sample records around 270,000 distinct CDR3 sequences, around 9% being singletons. Sample: PBMCs. The receptor source for this set is a human donor in good health (CMV status not recorded). Some clones in this sample may be carry-over from other donors' samples.

This rearrangement joins TRBV7-6 to TRBJ2-5, with D uncertain. V gave up 5 bases and J gave up 4 bases, with 11 bases separating them. The CDR3 is 13 residues long. Germline V gives CDR1 SGHVS, CDR2 FNYEAQ. The CDR3 bases are TGTGCCAGCAGCAATATAGGGCCAGAGACCCAGTACTTC. Its translation is CASSNIGPETQYF.

This clonotype counts as medium-sized (0.01 to 0.1%). The chain employs TRBV7-3 and TRBJ2-5, with D tentatively TRBD1 or TRBD2 (5 bases each). Germline V lookup: CDR1 SGHTA, CDR2 FQGTGA. V lost 5 bases and J 5 bases, leaving 15 bases between the germline ends. The CDR3 contains 14 residues. CDR3 region: CASSAGTTGETQYF. The CDR3 region has the DNA TGTGCCAGCAGCGCCGGGACCACCGGGGAGACCCAGTACTTC.

This clonotype was detected many times. The chain is built from TRBV7-8 and TRBJ1-1; 7 positions match TRBD1. The CDR3 contains 15 residues. Germline V gene lookup returns CDR1 SGHVS and CDR2 FQNEAQ. The trim removed 3 bases at V and 5 bases at J, leaving 9 bases unmatched. CDR3 region: CASSLASIQGTEAFF. The DNA for the CDR3 is TGTGCCAGCAGCTTGGCCTCCATACAGGGGACTGAAGCTTTCTTT.

This clonotype came up a few times. The genes are TRBV30 and TRBJ1-1; 7 bases map to TRBD1. The CDR3 runs 14 residues. Germline V gene sequence: CDR1 GTSNPN, CDR2 SVGIG (reference sequence). The J segment lost 5 bases and the V segment lost 7 bases, leaving 13 bases of the junction unmatched. The CDR3 region is CASAKGALDTEAFF. The CDR3 bases are TGTGCCTCTGCAAAGGGGGCCCTGGATACTGAAGCTTTCTTT. Full variable domain (outside the CDR3, taken from reference TRBV30 and TRBJ1-1): SQTIHQWPATLVQPVGSPLSLECTVEGTSNPNLYWYRQAAGRGLQLLFYSVGIGQISSEVPQNLSASRPQDRQFILSSKKLLLSDSGFYLCASAKGALDTEAFFGQGTRLTVV.

This clonotype has ten or more counts. The chain couples TRBV4-3 to TRBJ2-7, with D unresolved. Trimming cost V 0 bases and J 2 bases, with 8 bases left between them. The CDR3 is 14 amino acids. The germline CDR1 and CDR2 sequences are LGHNA and YSLEER. The CDR3 loop reads CASSQDAGPYEQYF. The CDR3, as DNA: TGCGCCAGCAGCCAAGATGCCGGGCCCTACGAGCAGTACTTC.

This clonotype was seen only a few times. The V and J genes are TRBV28 and TRBJ1-5, with 9 bases fitting TRBD1. CDR3 length: 15 residues. V gave up 5 bases and J gave up 6 bases; unmatched junction bases: 8. Per the germline V gene, CDR1 is MDHEN and CDR2 is SYDVKM. The CDR3 region is CASSTPDRGVQPQHF. The CDR3 DNA sequence: TGTGCCAGCAGTACTCCGGACAGGGGAGTTCAGCCCCAGCATTTT.

This clonotype was picked up many times. This chain uses TRBV7-2 with TRBJ1-2; unclear D gene. V was pared by 1 base and J by 8 bases, with 11 bases between. The length of the CDR3 is 13 residues. Germline CDR1 is SGHTA and CDR2 is FQGNSA. The CDR3: CASSLDKIRGYTF. The CDR3 DNA is TGTGCCAGCAGCTTAGACAAAATTAGGGGCTACACCTTC.

This clonotype has only a few counts. The chain employs TRBV12-3 or TRBV12-4 and TRBJ1-5, with D perhaps matching TRBD1 (5 bases). The CDR3 loop spans 13 amino acids. V gave up 3 bases and J gave up 4 bases, with 7 bases separating them. CDR3 sequence (DNA): TGTGCCAGCAGTTTCAGGGAGAATCAGCCCCAGCATTTT. It is translated as CASSFRENQPQHF.

The rearrangement joins TRBV20-1 to TRBJ1-6; D is possibly TRBD1 (5 bases). V was shortened by 7 bases and J by 1 base, with 14 bases between the two germline ends. The CDR3 is 15 amino acids. From germline, CDR1 is DFQATT and CDR2 SNEGSKA (reference sequence). The CDR3, as DNA: TGCAGTGGTTGGGACCCCTTGTCCTATAATTCACCCCTCCACTTT. It specifies CSGWDPLSYNSPLHF.

This clonotype was observed many times. The chain couples TRBV7-2 to TRBJ2-1, with D perhaps matching TRBD2 (8 bases). V shed 4 bases and J shed 7 bases, with 20 bases lying between them. In germline, CDR1 is SGHTA, CDR2 FQGNSA. The CDR3 is made up of 16 amino acids. CDR3 protein: CASSYGAGDSRNEQFF. CDR3 nucleotides: TGTGCCAGCAGCTATGGAGCGGGGGACAGCAGGAATGAGCAGTTCTTC.

This clonotype was found a few times. The chain carries TRBV7-2 and TRBJ2-7, with D possibly TRBD1 on 7 matching bases. The germline V and J ends were trimmed by 3 bases and 2 bases, with 17 bases remaining between them. CDR1 is SGHTA and CDR2 is FQGNSA in the germline V gene. CDR3 length: 16 residues. The CDR3 spells CASSFRQGGRTYEQYF. CDR3 nucleotide sequence: TGTGCCAGCAGCTTTCGGCAGGGGGGACGCACCTACGAGCAGTACTTC. The entire variable domain, with the rest obtained from reference TRBV7-2 and TRBJ2-7, is as follows: GAGVSQSPSNKVTEKGKDVELRCDPISGHTALYWYRQSLGQGLEFLIYFQGNSAPDKSGLPSDRFSAERTGGSVSTLTIQRTQQEDSAVYLCASSFRQGGRTYEQYFGPGTRLTVT.

About this clonotype itself: A single base separates this from a much larger clone, so it may be a read error. The chain is built from TRBV7-6 and TRBJ2-7; D remains unclear. The CDR3 runs 13 residues. The germline V gene has CDR1 SGHVS and CDR2 FNYEAQ. CDR3 sequence reads: CVSSQMNNYEQYF. Here the CDR3 DNA reads TGTGTCAGCAGTCAAATGAATAACTACGAGCAGTACTTC.

This clonotype occurred many times. V and J are TRBV7-8 and TRBJ2-2; tentative D call: TRBD2 (7 bases). The germline V gene has CDR1 SGHVS and CDR2 FQNEAQ. The CDR3 contains 15 residues. V was pared by 0 bases and J by 5 bases, with 10 bases between. In DNA, the CDR3 is TGTGCCAGCAGCTTAGCCCGGGGGGCAACCGGGGAGCTGTTTTTT. This codes for CASSLARGATGELFF.

In its sample, this clonotype was seen many times. The chain is built from TRBV12-3 or TRBV12-4 and TRBJ2-2; perhaps TRBD2 as D (5 bases). V lost 2 bases, J lost 6 bases, and 19 bases lay in between. The CDR3 contains 17 residues. This chain's CDR3 is CASSLQAGLTRAGELFF. The CDR3 DNA is TGTGCCAGCAGTTTACAGGCGGGTTTGACGAGGGCCGGGGAGCTGTTTTTT.

The chain carries TRBV12-3 or TRBV12-4 and TRBJ2-3; TRBD2 is a possible D gene (5 bases). The V and J ends lost 5 bases and 5 bases respectively, with 11 bases between them. The CDR3 covers 13 residues. CDR3 residues: CASSAVGRDTQYF. The CDR3 coding sequence is TGTGCCAGCAGTGCCGTGGGGAGAGATACGCAGTATTTT.

This clonotype showed up many times. The CDR3 sequence: CASSYSGNGGYTF. CDR3 sequence (DNA): TGTGCCAGCAGTTACTCTGGGAACGGCGGCTACACCTTC. J is TRBJ1-2 and V is TRBV6-5; no clear D. The CDR3 totals 13 residues. Germline V gene lookup returns CDR1 MNHEY and CDR2 SVGAGI. V was shortened by 0 bases and J by 8 bases, with 10 bases between the two germline ends.

This chain connects TRBV6-6 to TRBJ1-5; TRBD1 agrees at 11 bases. V gave up 4 bases and J gave up 1 base; unmatched junction bases: 9. Looked up from germline, CDR1 is MNHNY and CDR2 is SVGAGI (reference sequence). This CDR3 comprises 18 residues. Here the CDR3 reads CASSFQTGTGGSNQPQHF. The CDR3 nucleotides read TGTGCCAGCAGTTTCCAAACCGGGACAGGGGGGAGCAATCAGCCCCAGCATTTT.

The rearrangement joins TRBV5-5 to TRBJ2-1; no clear D. Germline V gene data show CDR1 as SGHKS and CDR2 as YYEKEE (reference sequence). Trimming removed 4 bases from V and 4 bases from J, with 9 bases in between. The CDR3 runs 13 residues. CDR3 amino acids: CASSVPVYNEQFF. CDR3 in DNA: TGTGCCAGCAGCGTTCCAGTGTACAATGAGCAGTTCTTC.

The sample holds many counts of this clonotype. The chain couples TRBV4-2 to TRBJ1-2, with no clear D. V was clipped by 3 bases and J by 8 bases, with 10 bases between them. CDR3 length: 12 residues. Germline V gene data show CDR1 as LGHNA and CDR2 as YNFKEQ. The CDR3 DNA sequence: TGTGCCAGCAGCCACCCACCAAGAGGCTACACCTTC. Encoded protein: CASSHPPRGYTF.

This clonotype was detected only a few times. The chain employs TRBV5-6 and TRBJ2-2; D is unresolved. This CDR3 spans 13 amino acids. CDR1 is SGHDT, CDR2 YYEEEE, per germline. The germline V and J ends were trimmed by 4 bases and 5 bases, with 9 bases remaining between them. As DNA, the CDR3 is TGTGCCAGCAGCCCGGGCCTGACCGGGGAGCTGTTTTTT. Amino acids: CASSPGLTGELFF.